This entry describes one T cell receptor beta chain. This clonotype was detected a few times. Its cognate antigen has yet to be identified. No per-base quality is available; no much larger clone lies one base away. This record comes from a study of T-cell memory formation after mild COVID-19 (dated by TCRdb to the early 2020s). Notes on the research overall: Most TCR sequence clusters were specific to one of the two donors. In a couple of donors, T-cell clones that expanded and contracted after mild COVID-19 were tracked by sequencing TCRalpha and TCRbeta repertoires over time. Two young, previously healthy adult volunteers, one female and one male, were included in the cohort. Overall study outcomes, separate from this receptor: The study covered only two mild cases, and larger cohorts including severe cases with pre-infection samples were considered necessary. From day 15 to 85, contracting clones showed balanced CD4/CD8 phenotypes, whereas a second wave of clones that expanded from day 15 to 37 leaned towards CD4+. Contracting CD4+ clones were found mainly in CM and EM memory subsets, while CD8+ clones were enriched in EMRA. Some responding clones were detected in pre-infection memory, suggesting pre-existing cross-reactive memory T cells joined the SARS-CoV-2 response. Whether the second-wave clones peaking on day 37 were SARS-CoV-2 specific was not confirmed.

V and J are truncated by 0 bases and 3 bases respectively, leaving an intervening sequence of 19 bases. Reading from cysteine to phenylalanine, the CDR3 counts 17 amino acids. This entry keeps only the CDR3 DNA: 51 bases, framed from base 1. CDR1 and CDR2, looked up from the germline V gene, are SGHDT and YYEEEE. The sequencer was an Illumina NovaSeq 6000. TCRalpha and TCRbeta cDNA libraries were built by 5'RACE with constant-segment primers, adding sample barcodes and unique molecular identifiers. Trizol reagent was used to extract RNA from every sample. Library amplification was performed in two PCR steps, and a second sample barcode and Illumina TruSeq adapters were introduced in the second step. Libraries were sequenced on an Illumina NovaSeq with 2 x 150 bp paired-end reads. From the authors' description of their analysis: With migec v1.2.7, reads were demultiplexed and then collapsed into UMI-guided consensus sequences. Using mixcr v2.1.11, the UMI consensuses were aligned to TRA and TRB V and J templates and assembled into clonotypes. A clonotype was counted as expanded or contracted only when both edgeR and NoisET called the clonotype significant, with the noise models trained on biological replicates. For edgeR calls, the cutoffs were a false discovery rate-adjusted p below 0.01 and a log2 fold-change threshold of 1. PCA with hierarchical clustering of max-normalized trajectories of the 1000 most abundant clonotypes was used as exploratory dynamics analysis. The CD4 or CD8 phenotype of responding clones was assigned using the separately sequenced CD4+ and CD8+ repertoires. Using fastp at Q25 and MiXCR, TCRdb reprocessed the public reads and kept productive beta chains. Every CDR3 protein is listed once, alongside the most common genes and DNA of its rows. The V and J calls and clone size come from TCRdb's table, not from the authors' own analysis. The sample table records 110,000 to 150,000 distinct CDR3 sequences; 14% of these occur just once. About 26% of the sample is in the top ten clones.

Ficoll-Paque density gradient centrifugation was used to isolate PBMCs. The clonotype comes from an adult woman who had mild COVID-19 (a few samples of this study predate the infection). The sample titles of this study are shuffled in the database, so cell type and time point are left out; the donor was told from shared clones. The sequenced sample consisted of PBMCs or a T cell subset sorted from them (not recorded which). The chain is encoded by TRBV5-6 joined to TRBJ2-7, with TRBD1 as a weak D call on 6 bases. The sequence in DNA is TGTGCCAGCAGCTTGGCCACCCAAAGGACAGCCATCTACGAGCAGTACTTC. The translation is CASSLATQRTAIYEQYF.